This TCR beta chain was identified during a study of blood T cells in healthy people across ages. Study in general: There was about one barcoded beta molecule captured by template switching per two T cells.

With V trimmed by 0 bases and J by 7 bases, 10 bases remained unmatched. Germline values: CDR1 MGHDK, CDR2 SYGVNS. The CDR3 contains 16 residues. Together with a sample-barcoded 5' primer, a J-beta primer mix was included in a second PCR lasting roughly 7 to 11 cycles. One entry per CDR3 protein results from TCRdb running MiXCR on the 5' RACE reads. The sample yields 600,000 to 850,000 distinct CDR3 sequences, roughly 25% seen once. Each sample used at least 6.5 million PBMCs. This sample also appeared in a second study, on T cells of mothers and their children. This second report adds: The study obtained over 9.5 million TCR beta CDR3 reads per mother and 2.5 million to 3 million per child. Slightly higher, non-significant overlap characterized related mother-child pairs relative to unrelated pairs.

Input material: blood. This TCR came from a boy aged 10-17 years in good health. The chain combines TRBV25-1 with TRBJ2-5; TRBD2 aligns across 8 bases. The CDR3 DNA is TGTGCCAGCAGTGAATATGGAGCGGGGGACCTCAGGACCCAGTACTTC. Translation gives CASSEYGAGDLRTQYF.